What follows are 26 T cell receptor beta chains derived from one specimen sequenced in a study of T cells in Graves' hyperthyroidism and ophthalmopathy. Regions amplified from RNA transcripts were the TCR beta CDR3 regions. Researchers ran a first-round RT-PCR on the TCR CDR3 using the HTBI primer set. Using its own MiXCR run on the multiplex PCR reads, TCRdb lists one record per CDR3 protein. The sample records 500,000 to 750,000 distinct CDR3 sequences, under 60% being singletons. Sequences were obtained from peripheral blood or thyroid tissue (not recorded which). Receptors were obtained from a woman aged 18-29 years with Graves' hyperthyroidism.

Concerning this clonotype: The CDR3 carries no conserved terminal phenylalanine or tryptophan, so it likely arises from a read error. The chain has TRBV29-1 and TRBJ1-1; D call uncertain. The CDR3 length is 12 residues. The germline V gene has CDR1 SQVTM and CDR2 ANQGSEA. The V gene lost 3 bases and the J gene lost 1 base, with 6 bases spanning the gap. CDR3 loop: CSVDSANTEAFL. The CDR3 DNA sequence: TGCAGCGTTGACTCGGCGAACACTGAAGCTTTCCTT.

In its sample, this clonotype was seen a few times. The V and J genes are TRBV7-8 and TRBJ2-3, with TRBD1 matching 8 bases. The CDR3 consists of 15 residues. Unmatched junction bases numbered 8, after V lost 6 bases and J lost 3 bases. From germline, CDR1 is SGHVS and CDR2 FQNEAQ. Here the CDR3 reads CASSLQGARTDTQYF. The CDR3 DNA sequence: TGTGCCAGCAGTCTCCAGGGGGCGAGAACAGATACGCAGTATTTT.

The sample holds many counts of this clonotype. The chain links TRBV7-9 to TRBJ2-7; 13 nucleotides align to TRBD2. Per germline, CDR1 SEHNR and CDR2 FQNEAQ (reference sequence). The trim removed 5 bases at V and 6 bases at J, leaving 7 bases unmatched. The CDR3 is made up of 15 amino acids. CDR3 protein: CASSGTSGGEGEQYF. The CDR3 DNA reads TGTGCCAGCAGCGGTACTAGCGGGGGGGAGGGCGAGCAGTACTTC.

In nucleotides, the CDR3 is TGTGCCATCAGTCCTGGGACTAGCGGGATCGGGGAGCTGTTTTTT. Amino acids: CAISPGTSGIGELFF. The gene calls are TRBV10-3 and TRBJ2-2; 13 bases agree with TRBD2. Germline V CDR1 and CDR2: ENHRY, SYGVKD. Losses at the gene ends were 5 bases for V and 7 bases for J; bases not matched to a gene: 4. The CDR3 runs to 15 residues.

The V call is TRBV20-1, the J call TRBJ2-1; TRBD2 aligns across 10 bases. J lost 1 base, V lost 2 bases, and 8 bases had no gene match. The CDR3 totals 17 residues. Germline V lookup: CDR1 DFQATT, CDR2 SNEGSKA (reference sequence). The CDR3 sequence: CSARLPHSGRSYNEQFF. For the CDR3, the DNA is TGCAGTGCTAGACTTCCCCATAGCGGGAGGTCCTACAATGAGCAGTTCTTC.

The table lists this clonotype with a few counts. This chain uses TRBV7-8 with TRBJ2-1, with 11 bases fitting TRBD1. The germline V gene encodes CDR1 SGHVS and CDR2 FQNEAQ. This CDR3 has 16 residues. The junction had 9 bases not matched to a gene; V was cut back by 5 bases and J by 6 bases. The CDR3 DNA reads as TGTGCCAGCAGCGCCTCGGGACAGGGGGAATCCAATGAGCAGTTCTTC. Encoded protein: CASSASGQGESNEQFF.

V is TRBV10-1 and J is TRBJ2-7; a possible D gene is TRBD2 (5 bases). The length of the CDR3 is 12 residues. The V gene lost 8 bases and the J gene lost 3 bases, with 11 bases spanning the gap. From germline, CDR1 is WNHNN and CDR2 SYGVQD (reference sequence). The CDR3 loop reads CASEWTHYEQYF. The CDR3, as DNA: TGCGCCAGCGAATGGACTCACTACGAGCAGTACTTC.

This chain joins TRBV14 and TRBJ1-2; TRBD1 is a possible D gene (5 bases). Trimming left V 2 bases short and J 6 bases short, with 13 bases between. CDR3 length: 14 amino acids. Looked up from germline, CDR1 is SGHDN and CDR2 is FVKESK. The CDR3 DNA reads as TGTGCCAGCAGCCAAACTGGGCAGGGTGATGGCTACACCTTC. Residues: CASSQTGQGDGYTF.

In its sample, this clonotype was seen a few times. The V call is TRBV29-1, the J call TRBJ2-5; D perhaps matches TRBD1 (8 bases). This CDR3 region has 12 residues. V lost 6 bases to trimming and J lost 5 bases, with 13 bases between them. The germline V gene encodes CDR1 SQVTM and CDR2 ANQGSEA. The CDR3 protein is CSVNRGGETQYF. As DNA, the CDR3 is TGCAGCGTCAACAGGGGGGGGGAGACCCAGTACTTC.

This clonotype was counted at least ten times. The chain recombines TRBV12-5 with TRBJ2-7; maybe TRBD2 (6 bases). Germline values: CDR1 LGHNT, CDR2 FRNRAP. The CDR3 consists of 12 residues. V was cut by 7 bases and J by 3 bases, with 10 bases left in between. This chain's CDR3 is CASAPGGYEQYF. DNA of the CDR3: TGTGCTAGTGCCCCCGGGGGCTACGAGCAGTACTTC.

This clonotype was picked up a small number of times. V is TRBV7-3 and J is TRBJ1-1; D remains ambiguous. Trimming took off 5 bases at V and 0 bases at J, with 16 bases between the two ends. The CDR3 covers 16 residues. Germline-derived CDR1 and CDR2 are SGHTA and FQGTGA. CDR3 sequence (DNA): TGTGCCAGCAGCCCTGACACCGGGGAGCTGAACACTGAAGCTTTCTTT. It is translated as CASSPDTGELNTEAFF.

This clonotype was counted ten times or more. The chain uses TRBV6-5 and TRBJ2-7, with D possibly TRBD1 on 6 matching bases. V gave up 2 bases and J gave up 5 bases, with 13 bases separating them. This CDR3 spans 14 amino acids. Germline loops: CDR1 MNHEY, CDR2 SVGAGI. The CDR3 DNA is TGTGCCAGCAGTTACCTACAGGGAAAGCACGAGCAGTACTTC. It is translated as CASSYLQGKHEQYF.

This sequence joins TRBV24-1 and TRBJ2-5, with 8 bases identical to TRBD2. This CDR3 comprises 14 residues. Germline V gives CDR1 KGHDR, CDR2 SFDVKD. V lost 7 bases and J lost 4; bases outside the gene matches: 7. The CDR3, as DNA: TGTGCCACCAGAAGCGGGGGAAGGGGAGAGACCCAGTACTTC. This codes for CATRSGGRGETQYF.

About this clonotype: Likely a read error: the CDR3 ends without its conserved phenylalanine or tryptophan. This chain connects TRBV19 to TRBJ2-2; perhaps TRBD1 as D (6 bases). The length of the CDR3 is 14 residues. The V end lost 6 bases, the J end lost 5 bases, and 13 bases lay between the germline ends. CDR1 is LNHDA, CDR2 SQIVND, per germline (reference sequence). The CDR3 nucleotides are TGTGCCAGTAGCCTTCAGGGGATAACCGGGGAGCTGTTTCTT. Protein product: CASSLQGITGELFL.

Points on this clonotype: No DNA is shown, since the ends of the CDR3 on it are uncertain; the CDR3 is the one TCRdb lists. The chain links TRBV29-1 to TRBJ2-7; the table's D call of TRBD1 was not tested on the DNA. Looked up from germline, CDR1 is SQVTM and CDR2 is ANQGSEA. The CDR3 numbers 20 amino acids, ends counted. The CDR3 sequence: CSFYICSAREPGPRSYEQYF.

This sequence joins TRBV4-2 and TRBJ2-3, with no clear D. CDR1 and CDR2 from the germline V gene are LGHNA and YNFKEQ. With 10 bases removed from V and 0 bases from J, the gap between germline ends came to 14 bases. This CDR3 region has 14 residues. CDR3 loop: CATTNRESTDTQYF. The CDR3 bases are TGTGCCACCACCAATAGGGAAAGCACAGATACGCAGTATTTT.

This clonotype was seen many times. This chain connects TRBV7-9 to TRBJ2-7; D ambiguous. Deletions cut 4 bases from V and 4 bases from J, with 14 bases between. The CDR3 is made up of 14 amino acids. Germline CDR1 is SEHNR and CDR2 is FQNEAQ (reference sequence). The CDR3 loop is CASSSLLRGYEQYF. CDR3 sequence (DNA): TGTGCCAGCAGCTCGCTACTGAGAGGTTACGAGCAGTACTTC. The full variable domain, rest sourced from reference TRBV7-9 and TRBJ2-7, is DTGVSQNPRHKITKRGQNVTFRCDPISEHNRLYWYRQTLGQGPEFLTYFQNEAQLEKSRLLSDRFSAERPKGSFSTLEIQRTEQGDSAMYLCASSSLLRGYEQYFGPGTRLTVT.

This clonotype was recorded at least ten times. This chain links TRBV18 with TRBJ1-1, with D possibly TRBD1 on 5 matching bases. Trimming took 3 bases from V and 11 from J, leaving 16 bases between them. Germline V lookup: CDR1 KGHSH, CDR2 LQKENI. The CDR3 totals 13 residues. Here the CDR3 DNA reads TGTGCCAGCTCACCCCGTCTAGGGACGTCCGCTTTCTTT. Its translation: CASSPRLGTSAFF.

This clonotype appeared once. The rearrangement uses TRBV6-5 and TRBJ1-3, with 7 bases aligning to TRBD1. Germline loops: CDR1 MNHEY, CDR2 SVGAGI. Unmatched junction bases numbered 8, after V lost 6 bases and J lost 3 bases. The CDR3 contains 15 residues. The CDR3 spells CASRTYRGSGNTIYF. CDR3 DNA: TGTGCCAGCAGGACGTACAGGGGAAGTGGAAACACCATATATTTT.

This clonotype was detected ten times or more. The V call is TRBV12-5, the J call TRBJ2-2; D is uncertain. CDR3 length: 13 residues. V gave up 5 bases and J gave up 5 bases, with 9 bases separating them. Germline CDR1 LGHNT, CDR2 FRNRAP. This CDR3 reads CASGERLTGELFF. The CDR3 nucleotides read TGTGCTAGTGGTGAACGTTTGACCGGGGAGCTGTTTTTT.

The chain employs TRBV29-1 and TRBJ1-1; TRBD1 aligns across 8 bases. J was trimmed by 3 bases and V by 8 bases; bases with no gene match: 5. The CDR3 length is 12 residues. The germline V gene encodes CDR1 SQVTM and CDR2 ANQGSEA. The CDR3 nucleotides are TGCAGCTCAGGACAGGGTTACACTGAAGCTTTCTTT. Its translation: CSSGQGYTEAFF.

The chain uses TRBV7-2 and TRBJ1-3; 9 positions match TRBD1. Per the germline V gene, CDR1 is SGHTA and CDR2 is FQGNSA. V was clipped by 0 bases and J by 3 bases; unmatched bases: 3. The CDR3 extends over 16 amino acids. The CDR3 reads CASSLATTGGGNTIYF. The CDR3 region has the DNA TGTGCCAGCAGCTTAGCCACGACAGGGGGTGGAAACACCATATATTTT. The full variable domain, rest sourced from reference TRBV7-2 and TRBJ1-3, is GAGVSQSPSNKVTEKGKDVELRCDPISGHTALYWYRQSLGQGLEFLIYFQGNSAPDKSGLPSDRFSAERTGGSVSTLTIQRTQQEDSAVYLCASSLATTGGGNTIYFGEGSWLTVV.

This clonotype occurred once. This chain connects TRBV5-1 to TRBJ2-7; 8 bases align to TRBD2. This CDR3 has 14 residues. The V gene end was trimmed by 7 bases and the J gene end by 3 bases; junction bases not matched to a gene: 9. Germline V CDR1 and CDR2: SGHRS, YFSETQ. The CDR3 is CASVSGGSYYEQYF. The CDR3 DNA reads TGCGCCAGCGTGTCGGGAGGGAGTTACTACGAGCAGTACTTC.

The chain links TRBV7-9 to TRBJ2-2, with 9 bases matching TRBD1. The CDR3 has 18 residues. After removal of 1 base from V and 3 bases from J, the junction contained 9 bases not matched to a gene. Germline values: CDR1 SEHNR, CDR2 FQNEAQ (reference sequence). As DNA, the CDR3 is TGTGCCAGCAGCTTAGGACCGTGGGACAGGGAAGACACCGGGGAGCTGTTTTTT. Protein product: CASSLGPWDREDTGELFF.

This clonotype was detected only once. The gene calls are TRBV19 and TRBJ2-7, with 8 bases lining up with TRBD2. Looked up from germline, CDR1 is LNHDA and CDR2 is SQIVND (reference sequence). The CDR3 has 15 residues. The CDR3 spells CARDTREGLLDEQYF. The DNA for the CDR3 is TGTGCTAGAGATACCCGGGAGGGACTTCTCGACGAGCAGTACTTC.

At least ten counts were recorded for this clonotype. J is TRBJ1-5 and V is TRBV12-3 or TRBV12-4; perhaps TRBD1 as D (6 bases). The CDR3 runs 14 residues. V was shortened by 6 bases and J by 7 bases, with 16 bases between the two germline ends. CDR3 protein: CASRIQGELQPQHF. Written as DNA, the CDR3 is TGTGCCAGCAGGATACAGGGAGAGTTGCAGCCCCAGCATTTT.